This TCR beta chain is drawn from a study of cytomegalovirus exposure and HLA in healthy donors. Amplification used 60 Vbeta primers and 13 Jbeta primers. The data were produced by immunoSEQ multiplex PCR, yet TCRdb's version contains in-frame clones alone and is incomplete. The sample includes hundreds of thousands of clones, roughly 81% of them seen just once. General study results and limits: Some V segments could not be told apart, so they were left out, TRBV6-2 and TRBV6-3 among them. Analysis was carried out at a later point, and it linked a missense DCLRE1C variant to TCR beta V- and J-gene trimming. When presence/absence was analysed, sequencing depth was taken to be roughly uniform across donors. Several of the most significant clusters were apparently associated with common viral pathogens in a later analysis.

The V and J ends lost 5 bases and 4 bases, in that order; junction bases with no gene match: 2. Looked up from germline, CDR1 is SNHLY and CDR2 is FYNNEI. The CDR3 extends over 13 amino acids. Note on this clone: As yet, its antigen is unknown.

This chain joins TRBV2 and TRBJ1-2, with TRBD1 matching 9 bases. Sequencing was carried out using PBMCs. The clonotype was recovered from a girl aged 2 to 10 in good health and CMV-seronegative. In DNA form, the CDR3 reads TGTGCCAGCAGTTCGACAGGGGGCTATGGCTACACCTTC. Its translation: CASSSTGGYGYTF. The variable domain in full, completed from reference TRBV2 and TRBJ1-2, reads EPEVTQTPSHQVTQMGQEVILRCVPISNHLYFYWYRQILGQKVEFLVSFYNNEISEKSEIFDDQFSVERPDGSNFTLKIRSTKLEDSAMYFCASSSTGGYGYTFGSGTRLTVV.